Following are 15 T cell receptor beta chains from one sample sequenced in a study of shared clonotypes between healthy human individuals. Assay used: immunoSEQ multiplex PCR; TCRdb lists only in-frame clones, some missing. The sample carries around 700,000 clones, about 78% recorded once. The material sequenced was memory CD4+ T cells sorted from blood. Subset of the sample: CD45RA-negative fraction. The source of these receptors is a woman aged 30 to 39 in good health.

V is TRBV2 and J is TRBJ2-3; the D call may be TRBD1 or TRBD2 (5 bases each). Trimming took off 4 bases at V and 4 bases at J, with 12 bases between the two ends. The CDR3 extends over 14 amino acids. Germline CDR1 reads SNHLY; CDR2 reads FYNNEI. The CDR3 DNA is TGTGCCAGCAGTGTGGGGACGCTGCCAGATACGCAGTATTTT. It translates to CASSVGTLPDTQYF. Combining the CDR3 with reference TRBV2 and TRBJ2-3 gives the whole variable domain EPEVTQTPSHQVTQMGQEVILRCVPISNHLYFYWYRQILGQKVEFLVSFYNNEISEKSEIFDDQFSVERPDGSNFTLKIRSTKLEDSAMYFCASSVGTLPDTQYFGPGTRLTVL.

The chain combines TRBV29-1 with TRBJ2-2; TRBD2 matches 11 bases. CDR1 and CDR2 (germline): SQVTM, ANQGSEA. With 6 bases clipped from V and 3 bases from J, the junction kept 6 bases outside the gene matches. This CDR3 has 15 amino acids. The CDR3, as DNA: TGCAGCGTCCCCGGGACTAGCGGTTACACCGGGGAGCTGTTTTTT. Translating gives CSVPGTSGYTGELFF.

The chain links TRBV28 to TRBJ2-5, with 13 bases identical to TRBD2. CDR1 MDHEN and CDR2 SYDVKM come from the germline V gene. The CDR3 contains 15 residues. The V gene end was trimmed by 4 bases and the J gene end by 3 bases; junction bases not matched to a gene: 2. This CDR3 is CASSWTSGSEETQYF. The CDR3 nucleotides are TGTGCCAGCAGTTGGACTAGCGGGAGTGAAGAGACCCAGTACTTC.

For this clone: A far larger clone is one base from this, pointing to a likely read error. The J gene is TRBJ1-1, the V gene TRBV18; perhaps TRBD1 as D (5 bases). V lost 4 bases and J lost 2, with 11 bases in between. CDR3 length: 14 amino acids. CDR1 and CDR2 from the germline V gene are KGHSH and LQKENI. CDR3: CASSQQEANTEAFF. The DNA of the CDR3 is TGTGCCAGCTCACAACAGGAGGCAAACACTGAAGCTTTCTTT.

The chain employs TRBV7-9 and TRBJ2-7; D remains unclear. The V gene's germline CDR1 is SEHNR and CDR2 FQNEAQ (reference sequence). The CDR3 covers 11 residues. The ends were cut back, 1 base at V and 5 bases at J, with 3 bases in the middle. CDR3 in DNA: TGTGCCAGCAGCTTAGGCGACGAGCAGTACTTC. It specifies CASSLGDEQYF. The entire variable domain, with the rest obtained from reference TRBV7-9 and TRBJ2-7, is as follows: DTGVSQNPRHKITKRGQNVTFRCDPISEHNRLYWYRQTLGQGPEFLTYFQNEAQLEKSRLLSDRFSAERPKGSFSTLEIQRTEQGDSAMYLCASSLGDEQYFGPGTRLTVT.

The chain couples TRBV11-2 to TRBJ1-2; possible D gene TRBD1, 5 bases. Germline assignment: CDR1 SGHAT and CDR2 FQNNGV. V shed 8 bases and J shed 6 bases, with 28 bases lying between them. This CDR3 is built from 17 residues. CDR3 region: CASPREVGGSNRDGYTF. CDR3 coding DNA: TGTGCCAGCCCCCGGGAGGTCGGGGGGTCGAATCGCGATGGCTACACCTTC.

The genes are TRBV27 and TRBJ1-2; 12 nucleotides match TRBD1. The germline V gene encodes CDR1 MNHEY and CDR2 SMNVEV (reference sequence). Losses at the gene ends were 6 bases for V and 8 bases for J; bases not matched to a gene: 10. The CDR3 has 15 amino acids. DNA of the CDR3: TGTGCCAGCAGCCCAATGAGGGACAGGGGGCTGGGCTACACCTTC. This sequence encodes CASSPMRDRGLGYTF.

This clone was detected ten times or more. Other nucleotide sequences in the sample specify the same CDR3. J is TRBJ1-4 and V is TRBV5-1; 7 bases map to TRBD1. Germline assignment: CDR1 SGHRS and CDR2 YFSETQ. CDR3 length equals 14 residues. V gave up 4 bases and J gave up 7 bases; unmatched junction bases: 7. This chain's CDR3 is CASSPGTEGEKLFF. CDR3 nucleotide sequence: TGCGCCAGCAGCCCCGGGACAGAGGGTGAAAAACTGTTTTTT.

The chain links TRBV9 to TRBJ1-4; TRBD1 is a possible D gene (5 bases). This CDR3 is 13 amino acids long. Germline values: CDR1 SGDLS, CDR2 YYNGEE. Trimming took off 4 bases at V and 7 bases at J, with 11 bases between the two ends. CDR3 sequence reads: CASSRGELEKLFF. The DNA for the CDR3 is TGTGCCAGCAGCAGGGGCGAACTTGAAAAACTGTTTTTT. The entire variable domain, with the rest obtained from reference TRBV9 and TRBJ1-4, is as follows: DSGVTQTPKHLITATGQRVTLRCSPRSGDLSVYWYQQSLDQGLQFLIQYYNGEERAKGNILERFSAQQFPDLHSELNLSSLELGDSALYFCASSRGELEKLFFGSGTQLSVL.

The chain joins TRBV6-5 to TRBJ2-5; D is perhaps TRBD1 or TRBD2 (5 bases each). V was pared by 5 bases and J by 2 bases, with 12 bases between. CDR1 and CDR2 (germline): MNHEY, SVGAGI. The CDR3 loop spans 14 amino acids. The CDR3 region has the DNA TGTGCCAGCAGTAGGGACCGAGGGCAAGAGACCCAGTACTTC. This encodes CASSRDRGQETQYF.

The chain carries TRBV6-5 and TRBJ2-7; 10 bases fit TRBD2. The germline CDR1 and CDR2 sequences are MNHEY and SVGAGI. After removal of 8 bases from V and 4 bases from J, the junction contained 8 bases not matched to a gene. This CDR3 is built from 14 residues. This CDR3 is CASASGTSAYEQYF. The CDR3 nucleotides read TGTGCCAGCGCATCCGGGACTAGCGCTTACGAGCAGTACTTC.

This clone was recorded once. The chain has TRBV7-9 and TRBJ2-5; 10 bases map to TRBD1. The CDR3 extends over 17 amino acids. Germline V lookup: CDR1 SEHNR, CDR2 FQNEAQ (reference sequence). With V trimmed by 3 bases and J by 1 base, 8 bases remained unmatched. CDR3 residues: CASSLWGQGSPQETQYF. The DNA for the CDR3 is TGTGCCAGCAGCTTGTGGGGACAGGGGTCCCCCCAAGAGACCCAGTACTTC.

With regard to this clone: At the DNA level, this CDR3 is encoded by other sequences in the same sample as well. The chain uses TRBV5-4 and TRBJ2-7; D unclear. The CDR3 is 13 residues long. CDR1 and CDR2 (germline): SGHNT, YYREEE (reference sequence). Trimming stripped 0 bases from V and 1 base from J, with 5 bases between. CDR3 nucleotide sequence: TGTGCCAGCAGCTTGGCGGGTTCCTACGAGCAGTACTTC. It specifies CASSLAGSYEQYF. Supplemented by reference TRBV5-4 and TRBJ2-7, the full variable domain reads ETGVTQSPTHLIKTRGQQVTLRCSSQSGHNTVSWYQQALGQGPQFIFQYYREEENGRGNFPPRFSGLQFPNYSSELNVNALELDDSALYLCASSLAGSYEQYFGPGTRLTVT.

The genes are TRBV4-1 and TRBJ1-3, with 7 nucleotides matching TRBD1. The CDR3 has 16 residues. CDR1 is MGHRA, CDR2 YSYEKL, per germline. Unmatched junction bases numbered 7, after V lost 1 base and J lost 4 bases. The chain's CDR3 is CASSQVNRGAGNTIYF. DNA for the CDR3: TGCGCCAGCAGCCAAGTAAACAGGGGAGCAGGAAACACCATATATTTT.

The V call is TRBV27, the J call TRBJ1-5, with D perhaps matching TRBD1 (6 bases). Germline V CDR1 and CDR2: MNHEY, SMNVEV (reference sequence). This CDR3 has 13 amino acids. Trimming cost V 7 bases and J 4 bases, with 11 bases left between them. The CDR3 nucleotides are TGTGCCAGCATTAAAGGGGGTAATCAGCCCCAGCATTTT. It specifies CASIKGGNQPQHF.